The 11 T cell receptor beta chains in this list originate from one sample, sequenced in a study of blood T cells in healthy people across ages. PCR was performed a second time for about 7 to 11 cycles using a sample-barcoded 5' primer and a J-beta primer mix. TCRdb passed the 5' RACE reads through MiXCR, listing each CDR3 protein once. Here the sample spans roughly 700,000 distinct CDR3 sequences, around 49% being singletons. Sequenced material: blood. These TCRs come from a woman aged 60-75 years in good health.

This sequence joins TRBV3-1 and TRBJ2-5, with TRBD2 matching 7 bases. The DNA matches TRBJ2-7 better at its end, which makes the J call doubtful. The germline V gene encodes CDR1 LGHDT and CDR2 YNNKEL (reference sequence). CDR3 size: 13 residues. The CDR3 loop reads CASSLPGGHEQYF. The CDR3 DNA follows: TGTGCCAGCAGCCTCCCGGGAGGCCACGAGCAGTACTTC.

The rearrangement joins TRBV28 to TRBJ2-5; possibly TRBD1 for D (6 bases). Trimming took 6 bases from V and 7 from J, leaving 21 bases between them. This CDR3 region has 15 residues. The germline CDR1 and CDR2 sequences are MDHEN and SYDVKM. The CDR3 region has the DNA TGTGCCAGCAGCCCAAGCAGGGGCCGGTACGGGACCCAGTACTTC. The encoded protein is CASSPSRGRYGTQYF.

V gene TRBV11-2 combines with J gene TRBJ2-3; perhaps D is TRBD1 or TRBD2 (7 bases each). The CDR3 is 15 amino acids. The V gene's germline CDR1 is SGHAT and CDR2 FQNNGV. V was clipped by 5 bases and J by 3 bases, with 15 bases between them. The CDR3 DNA sequence: TGTGCCAGCAGCCTTACAGGGGAGGGGACAGATACGCAGTATTTT. Its protein is CASSLTGEGTDTQYF. Supplemented by reference TRBV11-2 and TRBJ2-3, the full variable domain reads EAGVAQSPRYKIIEKRQSVAFWCNPISGHATLYWYQQILGQGPKLLIQFQNNGVVDDSQLPKDRFSAERLKGVDSTLKIQPAKLEDSAVYLCASSLTGEGTDTQYFGPGTRLTVL.

The chain is built from TRBV20-1 and TRBJ1-1; TRBD1 might be the D (5 bases). Germline V lookup: CDR1 DFQATT, CDR2 SNEGSKA (reference sequence). V was shortened by 6 bases and J by 4 bases, with 12 bases between the two germline ends. The CDR3 spans 12 residues. CDR3 sequence reads: CSAGTATTEAFF. Written as DNA, the CDR3 is TGCAGTGCCGGGACCGCCACCACTGAAGCTTTCTTT.

The V and J genes are TRBV4-2 and TRBJ2-5; D is unresolved. The CDR3 runs to 15 residues. V lost 0 bases and J lost 0, with 8 bases in between. Per the germline V gene, CDR1 is LGHNA and CDR2 is YNFKEQ. The CDR3 here is CASSQDPYNQETQYF. DNA for the CDR3: TGTGCCAGCAGCCAAGATCCCTATAACCAAGAGACCCAGTACTTC.

Turning to this clonotype: An end of the junction differs from the germline gene, which may be a read error. The chain uses TRBV2 and TRBJ2-3; D is unclear. The CDR3 contains 12 residues. Germline V CDR1 and CDR2: SNHLY, FYNNEI. Here the CDR3 reads CASSDFSDTQYF. CDR3 in DNA: TGCGCCAGCAGTGATTTCTCAGATACGCAGTATTTT.

The chain carries TRBV2 and TRBJ2-6, with 9 positions matching TRBD2. Germline CDR1 and CDR2: SNHLY and FYNNEI. Trimming cost V 0 bases and J 0 bases; bases outside gene matches: 3. This CDR3 spans 18 amino acids. The chain's CDR3 is CASSEASGRSSGANVLTF. For the CDR3, the DNA is TGTGCCAGCAGTGAAGCCAGCGGGAGGAGCTCTGGGGCCAACGTCCTGACTTTC.

V gene TRBV20-1 combines with J gene TRBJ1-4, with 9 bases lining up with TRBD1. Trimming cost V 0 bases and J 6 bases; bases outside gene matches: 5. The germline CDR1 and CDR2 sequences are DFQATT and SNEGSKA (reference sequence). CDR3 length: 15 amino acids. The CDR3 DNA sequence: TGCAGTGCTAGAGAGGGGGACAGGGACCATGAAAAACTGTTTTTT. Translated, it gives CSAREGDRDHEKLFF.

The chain joins TRBV20-1 to TRBJ1-2, with a weak D call TRBD1 (5 bases). Germline CDR1 is DFQATT and CDR2 is SNEGSKA (reference sequence). The V gene lost 5 bases and the J gene lost 3 bases, with 13 bases spanning the gap. The CDR3 is made up of 13 amino acids. CDR3 nucleotides: TGCAGTGCTCCCCTAGACAGCCACTATGGCTACACCTTC. Amino acid sequence: CSAPLDSHYGYTF.

Written as DNA, the CDR3 is TGTGCCAGCAGCTACCGGACAGAAAGGGAGACCCAGTACTTC. It is translated as CASSYRTERETQYF. The rearrangement joins TRBV7-9 to TRBJ2-7; a possible D gene is TRBD1 (6 bases). The end of the DNA fits TRBJ2-5 better, so the J call may be wrong. This CDR3 is built from 14 residues. The germline V gene has CDR1 SEHNR and CDR2 FQNEAQ (reference sequence).

This sequence joins TRBV28 and TRBJ2-7; D possibly corresponds to TRBD2 (6 bases). CDR3 length equals 14 residues. Deletions cut 6 bases from V and 5 bases from J, with 17 bases between. Germline loops: CDR1 MDHEN, CDR2 SYDVKM. CDR3 amino acids: CASRVTAGGNEQYF. DNA of the CDR3: TGTGCCAGCAGGGTCACGGCAGGCGGGAACGAGCAGTACTTC. The whole variable domain, remainder taken from reference TRBV28 and TRBJ2-7, is DVKVTQSSRYLVKRTGEKVFLECVQDMDHENMFWYRQDPGLGLRLIYFSYDVKMKEKGDIPEGYSVSREKKERFSLILESASTNQTSMYLCASRVTAGGNEQYFGPGTRLTVT.